What follows are 30 T cell receptor beta chains derived from one specimen sequenced in a study of a mutant IDH1 vaccine in newly diagnosed glioma. Sequencing was performed with immunoSEQ multiplex PCR; in TCRdb, only in-frame clones are kept and a portion is missing. The data contain 50,000 to 60,000 clones, 80% of them singletons. What these receptors recognize is not known. Regarding time point: week 23, last vaccination. Topical imiquimod was applied with each vaccine dose, which held 300 ug of mutant IDH1 20-mer peptide. This specimen consisted of PBMCs, obtained from a glioma patient whose treatment included an IDH1 peptide vaccine. Receptor source: a man between 40 and 49 years old with glioma.

The chain has TRBV5-6 and TRBJ1-3, with D uncertain. The V end lost 0 bases, the J end lost 7 bases, and 14 bases lay between the germline ends. The CDR3 is 15 residues long. In germline, CDR1 is SGHDT, CDR2 YYEEEE. CDR3 region: CASSLVSGSRNTIYF. CDR3 DNA sequence: TGTGCCAGCAGCTTGGTTTCAGGCAGCCGGAACACCATATATTTT.

The chain combines TRBV5-6 with TRBJ2-6; D remains unclear. V lost 4 bases, J lost 0 bases, and 2 bases lay in between. This CDR3 is 13 amino acids long. Germline V gives CDR1 SGHDT, CDR2 YYEEEE. The CDR3 nucleotides read TGTGCCAGCAGCCACTCTGGGGCCAACGTCCTGACTTTC. Translation gives CASSHSGANVLTF. Looking up the rest from reference TRBV5-6 and TRBJ2-6 gives the full variable domain: DAGVTQSPTHLIKTRGQQVTLRCSPKSGHDTVSWYQQALGQGPQFIFQYYEEEERQRGNFPDRFSGHQFPNYSSELNVNALLLGDSALYLCASSHSGANVLTFGAGSRLTVL.

The chain links TRBV7-9 to TRBJ1-5; TRBD1 is a possible D gene (5 bases). Germline V gene sequence: CDR1 SEHNR, CDR2 FQNEAQ (reference sequence). The V and J ends lost 5 bases and 9 bases respectively, with 14 bases between them. CDR3 size: 13 residues. In nucleotides, the CDR3 is TGTGCCAGCAGCCCACCAACCGGGGGGCCCCAGCATTTT. Its translation: CASSPPTGGPQHF.

This chain joins TRBV10-3 and TRBJ2-3; 7 bases match TRBD1. Unmatched junction bases numbered 9, after V lost 6 bases and J lost 6 bases. CDR1 ENHRY and CDR2 SYGVKD come from the germline V gene. The CDR3 spans 14 residues. In DNA, the CDR3 is TGTGCCATCAGCACTACAGGGGCGAGGGATACGCAGTATTTT. Translating gives CAISTTGARDTQYF.

The chain uses TRBV5-1 and TRBJ2-1; 8 bases agree with TRBD2. This CDR3 contains 13 residues. Germline CDR1 is SGHRS and CDR2 is YFSETQ. V dropped 4 bases and J dropped 6; count of bases not matched to a gene: 3. CDR3 in DNA: TGCGCCAGCAGCCACGGGGGGGGCAATGAGCAGTTCTTC. Residues: CASSHGGGNEQFF.

The gene calls are TRBV7-9 and TRBJ2-2; D ambiguous. The CDR3 runs 13 residues. Deletions cut 5 bases from V and 5 bases from J, with 9 bases between. Germline CDR1 and CDR2: SEHNR and FQNEAQ (reference sequence). The chain's CDR3 is CASSPFGTGELFF. Written as DNA, the CDR3 is TGTGCCAGCAGCCCTTTCGGGACCGGGGAGCTGTTTTTT.

The V call is TRBV5-1, the J call TRBJ2-1; TRBD2 matches 9 bases. This CDR3 has 14 amino acids. Germline trimming cut 3 bases from V and 6 bases from J; bases unmatched to any gene: 4. CDR1 and CDR2 (germline): SGHRS, YFSETQ. CDR3 sequence reads: CASSYSSGGNEQFF. As DNA, the CDR3 is TGCGCCAGCAGCTACAGTAGCGGGGGCAATGAGCAGTTCTTC.

The V and J genes are TRBV6-5 and TRBJ2-1; 7 bases line up with TRBD1. Germline assignment: CDR1 MNHEY and CDR2 SVGAGI. With V trimmed by 5 bases and J by 0 bases, 4 bases remained unmatched. CDR3 length equals 15 residues. The CDR3 nucleotides are TGTGCCAGCAGTACCGACAGGGTCTCCTACAATGAGCAGTTCTTC. Its translation is CASSTDRVSYNEQFF.

This clone was picked up a small number of times. The chain employs TRBV5-5 and TRBJ2-3, with D perhaps given as TRBD1 or TRBD2 (6 bases each). The V gene lost 2 bases and the J gene lost 2 bases, with 9 bases spanning the gap. CDR3 length: 14 residues. The V gene's germline CDR1 is SGHKS and CDR2 YYEKEE (reference sequence). The CDR3 loop is CASSLGGITDTQYF. The DNA of the CDR3 is TGTGCCAGCAGCTTAGGGGGGATCACAGATACGCAGTATTTT. Drawing the rest from reference TRBV5-5 and TRBJ2-3, the complete variable domain is DAGVTQSPTHLIKTRGQQVTLRCSPISGHKSVSWYQQVLGQGPQFIFQYYEKEERGRGNFPDRFSARQFPNYSSELNVNALLLGDSALYLCASSLGGITDTQYFGPGTRLTVL.

The sample holds many counts of this clone. This sequence joins TRBV5-4 and TRBJ2-5; 8 bases are a match to TRBD1. Germline loops: CDR1 SGHNT, CDR2 YYREEE (reference sequence). The CDR3 covers 16 residues. The ends lost 4 bases at V and 0 bases at J; junction bases unmatched: 8. The CDR3 DNA sequence: TGTGCCAGCAGCATTATTGGGGGACAGGACCAAGAGACCCAGTACTTC. Residues: CASSIIGGQDQETQYF.

This chain connects TRBV7-3 to TRBJ2-2; 13 nucleotides align to TRBD2. Germline trimming cut 4 bases from V and 0 bases from J; bases unmatched to any gene: 8. The germline gives CDR1 SGHTA, CDR2 FQGTGA. This CDR3 region has 19 residues. The CDR3: CASSSETSGGLANTGELFF. CDR3 sequence (DNA): TGTGCCAGCAGCTCGGAGACTAGCGGGGGGCTCGCGAACACCGGGGAGCTGTTTTTT.

This clone was seen only a few times. The chain recombines TRBV5-5 with TRBJ1-5; D ambiguous. CDR1 and CDR2 from the germline V gene are SGHKS and YYEKEE (reference sequence). The germline V and J ends were trimmed by 0 bases and 5 bases, with 6 bases remaining between them. The CDR3 totals 13 residues. The CDR3 sequence: CASSLAGDQPQHF. CDR3 bases: TGTGCCAGCAGCTTGGCAGGAGATCAGCCCCAGCATTTT.

The rearrangement links TRBV2 to TRBJ1-3; no clear D gene. This CDR3 comprises 14 residues. From germline, CDR1 is SNHLY and CDR2 FYNNEI. V shed 5 bases and J shed 6 bases, with 14 bases lying between them. The CDR3 here is CASSTFSGVNTIYF. The CDR3 bases are TGTGCCAGCAGTACGTTTTCCGGGGTAAACACCATATATTTT.

This chain joins TRBV18 and TRBJ1-2, with a tentative D call TRBD1 (5 bases). This CDR3 is 14 amino acids long. Germline values: CDR1 KGHSH, CDR2 LQKENI. Trimming cost V 2 bases and J 2 bases, with 9 bases left between them. CDR3 DNA sequence: TGTGCCAGCTCACCAGACGGGGGGAACTATGGCTACACCTTC. Protein: CASSPDGGNYGYTF.

The rearrangement links TRBV4-1 to TRBJ2-3; D unresolved. The V and J ends lost 0 bases and 3 bases respectively, with 13 bases between them. Germline CDR1 and CDR2: MGHRA and YSYEKL. The CDR3 contains 16 residues. CDR3 nucleotides: TGCGCCAGCAGCCAAGAAGCTGGGCAGGTAACAGATACGCAGTATTTT. It is translated as CASSQEAGQVTDTQYF.

The chain uses TRBV19 and TRBJ2-1, with D possibly matching TRBD2 (6 bases). Trimming left V 4 bases short and J 3 bases short, with 10 bases between. The CDR3 covers 14 residues. In germline, CDR1 is LNHDA, CDR2 SQIVND (reference sequence). DNA for the CDR3: TGTGCCAGTAGTACCCATAGCGGCTACAATGAGCAGTTCTTC. Protein product: CASSTHSGYNEQFF.

The chain joins TRBV29-1 to TRBJ1-2, with 7 bases lining up with TRBD1. The ends lost 7 bases at V and 7 bases at J; junction bases unmatched: 9. The CDR3 runs 12 residues. The germline V gene has CDR1 SQVTM and CDR2 ANQGSEA. DNA for the CDR3: TGCAGCGAGGGGAGGGGGCTGGGTGGCTACACCTTC. This encodes CSEGRGLGGYTF.

The chain links TRBV27 to TRBJ1-6, with D uncertain. The CDR3 is made up of 13 amino acids. Germline V gives CDR1 MNHEY, CDR2 SMNVEV (reference sequence). V was cut by 6 bases and J by 7 bases, with 10 bases left in between. The CDR3 DNA follows: TGTGCCAGCAGAAAGACGGGAAATTCACCCCTCCACTTT. Its translation: CASRKTGNSPLHF.

V is TRBV30 and J is TRBJ2-5; 8 bases are shared with TRBD1. This CDR3 comprises 14 residues. The germline V gene encodes CDR1 GTSNPN and CDR2 SVGIG (reference sequence). V dropped 6 bases and J dropped 4; count of bases not matched to a gene: 10. CDR3 bases: TGTGCCTGCAATGGACAGGGATTAGGAGAGACCCAGTACTTC. This sequence encodes CACNGQGLGETQYF.

CDR3 residues: CASSSAGRYEQYF. DNA of the CDR3: TGTGCCAGCAGCTCAGCCGGGAGATACGAGCAGTACTTC. The chain recombines TRBV7-9 with TRBJ2-7; D perhaps matches TRBD2 (6 bases). V was shortened by 4 bases and J by 4 bases, with 11 bases between the two germline ends. CDR3 length equals 13 residues. The germline V gene encodes CDR1 SEHNR and CDR2 FQNEAQ (reference sequence).

The chain couples TRBV7-9 to TRBJ2-2, with no clear D. Trimming pared 6 bases from V and 6 bases from J, leaving 8 bases between. Germline CDR1 is SEHNR and CDR2 is FQNEAQ (reference sequence). This CDR3 is 12 amino acids long. In nucleotides, the CDR3 is TGTGCCAGCAGTCAGCCGTCCGGGGAGCTGTTTTTT. It translates to CASSQPSGELFF.

This clone was recorded only once. V gene TRBV2 combines with J gene TRBJ1-2, with D hard to call. Germline V gene data show CDR1 as SNHLY and CDR2 as FYNNEI. CDR3 size: 12 residues. V was pared by 7 bases and J by 2 bases, with 8 bases between. CDR3 DNA sequence: TGTGCCAGCAACCCCCCAAACTATGGCTACACCTTC. It is translated as CASNPPNYGYTF.

The chain links TRBV2 to TRBJ1-4, with D unresolved. The CDR3 length is 11 residues. Germline V CDR1 and CDR2: SNHLY, FYNNEI. Trimming took 7 bases from V and 5 from J, leaving 5 bases between them. The CDR3 DNA reads TGTGCCAGCATAGCGAATGAAAAACTGTTTTTT. Its protein product is CASIANEKLFF.

CDR3 coding DNA: TGCGCCAGCAGCCTGGGACAGGGTGAGCAGTTCTTC. Protein: CASSLGQGEQFF. The gene calls are TRBV5-1 and TRBJ2-1, with 9 bases fitting TRBD1. The V and J ends lost 4 bases and 9 bases, in that order; junction bases with no gene match: 2. The CDR3 contains 12 residues. Germline loops: CDR1 SGHRS, CDR2 YFSETQ.

This clone was picked up a small number of times. The chain recombines TRBV11-2 with TRBJ1-2; no firm D call. The CDR3 contains 14 residues. Trimming pared 0 bases from V and 2 bases from J, leaving 7 bases between. Germline values: CDR1 SGHAT, CDR2 FQNNGV. The CDR3: CASSLEVVNYGYTF. CDR3 in DNA: TGTGCCAGCAGCTTAGAAGTCGTGAACTATGGCTACACCTTC.

The CDR3 region is CASSQDLQGSTGANVLTF. DNA for the CDR3: TGTGCCAGCAGCCAAGATCTTCAAGGGAGCACTGGGGCCAACGTCCTGACTTTC. The chain is built from TRBV4-2 and TRBJ2-6; D might be TRBD2 (5 bases). The CDR3 has 18 residues. Trimming removed 0 bases from V and 2 bases from J, with 14 bases in between. CDR1 is LGHNA and CDR2 is YNFKEQ in the germline V gene.

The V call is TRBV5-4, the J call TRBJ1-2; TRBD1 agrees at 9 bases. CDR1 and CDR2 from the germline V gene are SGHNT and YYREEE (reference sequence). The CDR3 is made up of 14 amino acids. After removal of 4 bases from V and 9 bases from J, the junction contained 10 bases not matched to a gene. The CDR3 here is CASSPRTGEARYTF. Written as DNA, the CDR3 is TGTGCCAGCAGCCCTCGGACAGGGGAGGCTCGCTACACCTTC.

The rearrangement joins TRBV29-1 to TRBJ2-3; 7 nucleotides line up with TRBD2. The germline V gene has CDR1 SQVTM and CDR2 ANQGSEA. The junction had 6 bases not matched to a gene; V was cut back by 5 bases and J by 1 base. CDR3 size: 14 residues. CDR3 in amino acids: CSVRGGGGTDTQYF. The CDR3 nucleotides read TGCAGCGTTCGCGGGGGAGGGGGCACAGATACGCAGTATTTT.

The J gene is TRBJ2-2, the V gene TRBV30; 9 nucleotides agree with TRBD2. After removal of 5 bases from V and 6 bases from J, the junction contained 4 bases not matched to a gene. The CDR3 is 13 amino acids. Germline lookup yields CDR1 GTSNPN and CDR2 SVGIG (reference sequence). This CDR3 reads CAWGTSIPGELFF. The CDR3 bases are TGTGCCTGGGGGACTAGCATCCCCGGGGAGCTGTTTTTT. The whole variable domain, remainder taken from reference TRBV30 and TRBJ2-2, is SQTIHQWPATLVQPVGSPLSLECTVEGTSNPNLYWYRQAAGRGLQLLFYSVGIGQISSEVPQNLSASRPQDRQFILSSKKLLLSDSGFYLCAWGTSIPGELFFGEGSRLTVL.

CDR3 in amino acids: CASSPAPVGRISPLHF. CDR3 coding DNA: TGTGCCAGCAGCCCCGCCCCAGTCGGGAGAATTTCACCCCTCCACTTT. The chain carries TRBV11-2 and TRBJ1-6; no reliable D call. Germline V CDR1 and CDR2: SGHAT, FQNNGV. This CDR3 comprises 16 residues. V shed 5 bases and J shed 9 bases, with 20 bases lying between them.